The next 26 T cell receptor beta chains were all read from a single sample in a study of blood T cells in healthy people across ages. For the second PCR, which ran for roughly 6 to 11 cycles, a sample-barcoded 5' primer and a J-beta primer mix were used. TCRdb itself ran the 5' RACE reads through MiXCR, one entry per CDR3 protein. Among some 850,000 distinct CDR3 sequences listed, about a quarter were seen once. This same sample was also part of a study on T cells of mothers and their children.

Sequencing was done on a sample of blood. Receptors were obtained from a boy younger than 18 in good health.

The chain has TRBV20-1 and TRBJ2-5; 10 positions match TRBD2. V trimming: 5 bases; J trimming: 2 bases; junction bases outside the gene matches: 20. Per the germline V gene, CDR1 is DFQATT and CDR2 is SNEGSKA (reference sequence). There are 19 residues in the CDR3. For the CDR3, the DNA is TGCAGTGCTCCCCCGGGTGGGAGCGGGGGGGCCGGGTTTCAAGAGACCCAGTACTTC. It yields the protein CSAPPGGSGGAGFQETQYF.

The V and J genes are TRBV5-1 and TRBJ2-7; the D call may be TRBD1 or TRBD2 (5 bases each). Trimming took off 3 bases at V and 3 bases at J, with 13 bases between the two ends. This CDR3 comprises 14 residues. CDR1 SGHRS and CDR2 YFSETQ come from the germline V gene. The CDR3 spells CASSSTSGHYEQYF. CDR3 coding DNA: TGCGCCAGCAGCTCCACCTCGGGGCACTACGAGCAGTACTTC.

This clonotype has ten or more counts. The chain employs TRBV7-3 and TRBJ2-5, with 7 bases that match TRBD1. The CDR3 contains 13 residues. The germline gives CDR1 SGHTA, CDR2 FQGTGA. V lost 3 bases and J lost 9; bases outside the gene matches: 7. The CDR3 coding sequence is TGTGCCAGCAGCTTGGGACAGCTGGGGGCCCAGTACTTC. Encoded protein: CASSLGQLGAQYF.

CDR3 residues: CASGLVLGARQETQYF. The CDR3 DNA reads as TGTGCTAGTGGTTTGGTGCTTGGGGCTCGCCAAGAGACCCAGTACTTC. The chain carries TRBV12-5 and TRBJ2-5, with D maybe TRBD1 (5 bases). CDR3 length: 16 amino acids. V lost 0 bases and J lost 1, with 12 bases in between. Germline lookup yields CDR1 LGHNT and CDR2 FRNRAP.

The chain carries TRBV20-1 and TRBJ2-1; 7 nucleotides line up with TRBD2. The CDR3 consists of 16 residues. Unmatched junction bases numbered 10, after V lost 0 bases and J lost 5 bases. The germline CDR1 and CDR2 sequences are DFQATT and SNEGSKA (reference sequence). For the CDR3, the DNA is TGCAGTGCTAGAGATCGGGGGAGGGCCCCCCACAATGAGCAGTTCTTC. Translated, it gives CSARDRGRAPHNEQFF.

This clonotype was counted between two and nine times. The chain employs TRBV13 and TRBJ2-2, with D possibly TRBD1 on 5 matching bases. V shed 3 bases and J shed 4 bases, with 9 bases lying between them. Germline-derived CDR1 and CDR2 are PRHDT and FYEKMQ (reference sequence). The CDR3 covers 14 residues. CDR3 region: CASSFDRSTGELFF. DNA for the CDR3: TGTGCCAGCAGCTTTGACAGAAGCACCGGGGAGCTGTTTTTT.

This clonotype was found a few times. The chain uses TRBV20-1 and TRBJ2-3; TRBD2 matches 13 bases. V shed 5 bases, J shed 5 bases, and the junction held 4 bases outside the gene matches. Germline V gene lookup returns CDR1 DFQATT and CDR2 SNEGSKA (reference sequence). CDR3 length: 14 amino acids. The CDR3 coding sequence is TGCAGTGCTGGGACTAGCGGGGTTGAAGATACGCAGTATTTT. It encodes CSAGTSGVEDTQYF.

The DNA for the CDR3 is TGTGCCAGCAGCCCACGGGTTGGCGAGGCCCAGTACTTC. It specifies CASSPRVGEAQYF. V and J are TRBV7-8 and TRBJ2-5; D gene uncertain. With 5 bases removed from V and 9 bases from J, the gap between germline ends came to 16 bases. This CDR3 has 13 residues. CDR1 is SGHVS, CDR2 FQNEAQ, per germline.

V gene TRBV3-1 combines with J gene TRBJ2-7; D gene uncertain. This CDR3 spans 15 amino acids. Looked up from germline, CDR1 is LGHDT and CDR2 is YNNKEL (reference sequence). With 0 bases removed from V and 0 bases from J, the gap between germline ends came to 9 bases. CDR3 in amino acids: CASSQEAKSSYEQYF. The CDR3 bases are TGTGCCAGCAGCCAAGAAGCCAAGAGCTCCTACGAGCAGTACTTC.

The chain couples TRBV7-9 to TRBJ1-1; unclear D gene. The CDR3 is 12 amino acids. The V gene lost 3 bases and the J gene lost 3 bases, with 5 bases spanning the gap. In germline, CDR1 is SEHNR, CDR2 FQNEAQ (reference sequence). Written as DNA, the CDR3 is TGTGCCAGCAGCTTTCAGGACACTGAAGCTTTCTTT. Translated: CASSFQDTEAFF. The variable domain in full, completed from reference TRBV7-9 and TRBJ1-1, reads DTGVSQNPRHKITKRGQNVTFRCDPISEHNRLYWYRQTLGQGPEFLTYFQNEAQLEKSRLLSDRFSAERPKGSFSTLEIQRTEQGDSAMYLCASSFQDTEAFFGQGTRLTVV.

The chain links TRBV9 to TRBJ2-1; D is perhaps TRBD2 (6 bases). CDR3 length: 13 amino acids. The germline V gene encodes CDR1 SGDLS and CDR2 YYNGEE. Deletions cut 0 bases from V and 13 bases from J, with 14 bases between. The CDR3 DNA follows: TGTGCCAGCAGCGTAGACGGGGGAGTAGAACAGTTCTTC. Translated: CASSVDGGVEQFF.

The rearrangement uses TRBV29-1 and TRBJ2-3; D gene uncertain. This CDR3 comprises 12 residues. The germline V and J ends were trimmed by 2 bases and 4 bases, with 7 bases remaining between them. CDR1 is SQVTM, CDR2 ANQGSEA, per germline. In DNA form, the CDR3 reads TGCAGCGTTGAAAGGGTCGCAGATACGCAGTATTTT. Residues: CSVERVADTQYF.

CDR3 in DNA: TGTGCCAGCAGCCCAAGCGGGGGGGATGAAGAGCAGTACTTC. Its translation is CASSPSGGDEEQYF. This chain connects TRBV7-9 to TRBJ2-1, with TRBD2 matching over 10 bases. The DNA end is more similar to TRBJ2-7, so the J call may be wrong. This CDR3 is 14 amino acids long. The germline CDR1 and CDR2 sequences are SEHNR and FQNEAQ (reference sequence).

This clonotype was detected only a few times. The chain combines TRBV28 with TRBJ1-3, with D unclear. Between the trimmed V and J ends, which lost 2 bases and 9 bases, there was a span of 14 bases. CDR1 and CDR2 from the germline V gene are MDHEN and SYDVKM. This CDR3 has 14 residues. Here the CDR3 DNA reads TGTGCCAGCAGTTTAATTTCCGGGCGGGGCACCATATATTTT. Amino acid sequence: CASSLISGRGTIYF.

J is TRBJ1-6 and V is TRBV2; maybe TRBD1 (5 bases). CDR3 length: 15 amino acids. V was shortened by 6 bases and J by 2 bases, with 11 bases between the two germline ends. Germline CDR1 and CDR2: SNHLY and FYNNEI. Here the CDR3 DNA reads TGTGCCAGCAGCGGGGGGTTCCCCTATAATTCACCCCTCCACTTT. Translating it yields CASSGGFPYNSPLHF.

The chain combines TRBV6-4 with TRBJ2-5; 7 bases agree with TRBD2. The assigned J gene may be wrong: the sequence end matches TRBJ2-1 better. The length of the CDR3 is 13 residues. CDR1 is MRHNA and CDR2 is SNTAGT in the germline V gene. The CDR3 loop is CASTSPAGLEQFF. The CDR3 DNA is TGTGCCAGCACCTCCCCAGCGGGGCTCGAGCAGTTCTTC.

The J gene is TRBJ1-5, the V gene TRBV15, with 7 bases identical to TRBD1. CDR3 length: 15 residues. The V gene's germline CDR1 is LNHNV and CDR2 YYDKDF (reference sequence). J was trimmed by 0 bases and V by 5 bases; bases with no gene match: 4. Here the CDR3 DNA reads TGTGCCACCAGCTCGACAGGGAATAGCAATCAGCCCCAGCATTTT. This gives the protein CATSSTGNSNQPQHF.

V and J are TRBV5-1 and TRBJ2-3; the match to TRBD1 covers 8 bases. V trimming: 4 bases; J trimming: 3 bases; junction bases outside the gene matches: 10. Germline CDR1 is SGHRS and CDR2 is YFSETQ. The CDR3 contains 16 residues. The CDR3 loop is CASSVQGALGTDTQYF. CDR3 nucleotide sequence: TGCGCCAGCAGCGTTCAGGGGGCCCTTGGGACAGATACGCAGTATTTT.

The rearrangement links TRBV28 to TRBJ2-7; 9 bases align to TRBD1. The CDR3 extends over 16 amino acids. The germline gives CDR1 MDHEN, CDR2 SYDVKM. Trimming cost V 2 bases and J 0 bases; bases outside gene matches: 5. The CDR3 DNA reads TGTGCCAGCAGTTTAGGGACAGGGAGCAGCTCCTACGAGCAGTACTTC. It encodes CASSLGTGSSSYEQYF.

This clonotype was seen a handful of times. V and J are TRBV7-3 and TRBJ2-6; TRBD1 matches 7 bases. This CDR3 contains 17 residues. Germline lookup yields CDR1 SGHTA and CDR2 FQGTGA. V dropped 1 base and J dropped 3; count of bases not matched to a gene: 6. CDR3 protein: CASSLRQGPGGANVLTF. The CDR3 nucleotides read TGTGCCAGCAGCTTAAGACAGGGACCGGGTGGGGCCAACGTCCTGACTTTC.

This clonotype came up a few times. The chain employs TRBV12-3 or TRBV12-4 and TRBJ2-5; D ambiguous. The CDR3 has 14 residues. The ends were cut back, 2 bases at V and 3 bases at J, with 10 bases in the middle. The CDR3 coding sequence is TGTGCCAGCAGTTTACCCCACAGAGAAGAGACCCAGTACTTC. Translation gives CASSLPHREETQYF.

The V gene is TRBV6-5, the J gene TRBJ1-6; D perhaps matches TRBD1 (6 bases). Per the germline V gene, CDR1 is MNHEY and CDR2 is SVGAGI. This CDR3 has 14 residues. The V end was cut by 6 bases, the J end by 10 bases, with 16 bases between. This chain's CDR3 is CASSSTGMGSPLHF. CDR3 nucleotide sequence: TGTGCCAGCAGCTCCACAGGGATGGGATCACCCCTCCACTTT.

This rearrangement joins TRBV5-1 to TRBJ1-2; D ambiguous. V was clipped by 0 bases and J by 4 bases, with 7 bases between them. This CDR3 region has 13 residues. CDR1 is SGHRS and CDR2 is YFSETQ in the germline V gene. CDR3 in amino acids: CASSLEVRYGYTF. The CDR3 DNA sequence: TGCGCCAGCAGCTTGGAGGTTCGCTATGGCTACACCTTC.

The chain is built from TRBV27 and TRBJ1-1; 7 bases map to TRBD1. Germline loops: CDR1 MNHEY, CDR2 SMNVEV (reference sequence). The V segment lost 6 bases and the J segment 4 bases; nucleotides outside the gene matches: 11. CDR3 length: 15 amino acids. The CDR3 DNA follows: TGTGCCAGCAGATTCATTTACAGGGGTGGCACTGAAGCTTTCTTT. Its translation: CASRFIYRGGTEAFF.

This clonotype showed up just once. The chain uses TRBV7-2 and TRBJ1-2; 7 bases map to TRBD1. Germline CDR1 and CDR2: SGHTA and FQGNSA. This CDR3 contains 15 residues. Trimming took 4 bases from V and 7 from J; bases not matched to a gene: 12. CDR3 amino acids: CASSSPVGGSLGYTF. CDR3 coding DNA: TGTGCCAGCAGCTCCCCGGTAGGGGGCAGTCTTGGCTACACCTTC.

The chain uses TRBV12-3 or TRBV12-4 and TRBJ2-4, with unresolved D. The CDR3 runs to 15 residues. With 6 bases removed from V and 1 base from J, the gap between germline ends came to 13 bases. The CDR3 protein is CASSDLGLAKNIQYF. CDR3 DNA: TGTGCCAGCAGCGACCTAGGGTTGGCCAAAAACATTCAGTACTTC.